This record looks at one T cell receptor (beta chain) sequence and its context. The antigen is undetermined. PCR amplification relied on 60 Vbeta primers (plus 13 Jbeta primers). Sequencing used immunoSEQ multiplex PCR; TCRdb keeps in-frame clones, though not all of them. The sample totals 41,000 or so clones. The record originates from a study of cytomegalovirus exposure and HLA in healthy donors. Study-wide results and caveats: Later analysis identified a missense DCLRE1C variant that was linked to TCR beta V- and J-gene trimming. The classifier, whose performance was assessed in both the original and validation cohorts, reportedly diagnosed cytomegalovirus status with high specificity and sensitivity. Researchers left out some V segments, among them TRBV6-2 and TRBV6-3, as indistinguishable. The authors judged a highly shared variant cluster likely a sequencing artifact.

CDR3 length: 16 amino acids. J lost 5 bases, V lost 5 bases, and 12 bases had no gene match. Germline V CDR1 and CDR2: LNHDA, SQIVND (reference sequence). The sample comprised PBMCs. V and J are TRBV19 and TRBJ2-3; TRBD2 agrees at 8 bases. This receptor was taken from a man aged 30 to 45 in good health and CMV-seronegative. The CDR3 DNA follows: TGTGCCAGTAGTTTACTAGCGGACAATGAGGGAGATACGCAGTATTTT. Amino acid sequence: CASSLLADNEGDTQYF. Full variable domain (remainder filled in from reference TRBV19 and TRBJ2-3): DGGITQSPKYLFRKEGQNVTLSCEQNLNHDAMYWYRQDPGQGLRLIYYSQIVNDFQKGDIAEGYSVSREKKESFPLTVTSAQKNPTAFYLCASSLLADNEGDTQYFGPGTRLTVL.